The 14 T cell receptor beta chains listed next were all sequenced from one sample in a study of T cell repertoires in cytomegalovirus infection. TCRdb analysed the reads with MiXCR anew, one entry per CDR3 protein. The table lists around 430,000 distinct CDR3 sequences, under 55% of them singletons. Their specific antigens are unknown. This sample comprised cultured PBMCs, obtained from culture after CMV antigen stimulation. All receptors come from a human donor in good health (CMV status not recorded). Some clones in this sample may be carry-over from other donors' samples.

V and J are TRBV7-2 and TRBJ2-1; 15 bases are a match to TRBD2. V lost 5 bases, J lost 6 bases, and 11 bases stayed unmatched. The length of the CDR3 is 18 residues. CDR1 is SGHTA, CDR2 FQGNSA, per germline. CDR3 sequence reads: CASSVTLGLAGGGNEQFF. CDR3 nucleotide sequence: TGTGCCAGCAGCGTTACCCTGGGACTAGCGGGAGGCGGCAATGAGCAGTTCTTC.

This clonotype was counted ten times or more. This chain links TRBV7-2 with TRBJ1-2; D is ambiguous. Germline CDR1 is SGHTA and CDR2 is FQGNSA. This CDR3 has 13 residues. V was trimmed by 6 bases and J by 4 bases, leaving 12 bases between them. Here the CDR3 DNA reads TGTGCCAGCAGACCTCAGCCACTCTATGGCTACACCTTC. It yields the protein CASRPQPLYGYTF.

The rearrangement joins TRBV12-3 or TRBV12-4 to TRBJ1-2; possible D gene TRBD1, 5 bases. The CDR3 contains 13 residues. Trimming took 3 bases from V and 7 from J, leaving 12 bases between them. The CDR3 DNA reads TGTGCCAGCAGTTTGTCAGGGATAGGTGGCTACACCTTC. It translates to CASSLSGIGGYTF.

The chain couples TRBV7-9 to TRBJ2-3; the D is unclear. CDR3 length: 13 amino acids. Germline V gene lookup returns CDR1 SEHNR and CDR2 FQNEAQ (reference sequence). This chain's CDR3 is CATLSGSTDTQYF. CDR3 nucleotide sequence: TGTGCGACACTCAGTGGTAGCACAGATACGCAGTATTTT.

This chain connects TRBV7-9 to TRBJ1-6; TRBD1 matches 8 bases. In germline, CDR1 is SEHNR, CDR2 FQNEAQ (reference sequence). Trimming at V came to 8 bases and at J to 10 bases, leaving 22 bases not matched to a gene. This CDR3 has 18 residues. The CDR3 sequence: CASGYRGSGFAMGSPLHF. CDR3 nucleotide sequence: TGTGCCAGCGGATACAGGGGGTCAGGATTCGCCATGGGCTCACCCCTCCACTTT.

This clonotype was detected ten times or more. This sequence joins TRBV7-2 and TRBJ2-7; TRBD1 matches 8 bases. After removal of 4 bases from V and 0 bases from J, the junction contained 8 bases not matched to a gene. This CDR3 has 16 amino acids. CDR1 is SGHTA and CDR2 is FQGNSA in the germline V gene. In DNA form, the CDR3 reads TGTGCCAGCAGCTACCCGGCAGGGACAGGCTCCTACGAGCAGTACTTC. Its protein is CASSYPAGTGSYEQYF.

The sample holds a few counts of this clonotype. The chain has TRBV5-4 and TRBJ2-1; weak D call: TRBD2 (6 bases). From germline, CDR1 is SGHNT and CDR2 YYREEE (reference sequence). V was trimmed by 1 base and J by 7 bases, leaving 12 bases between them. This CDR3 has 14 amino acids. CDR3 nucleotides: TGTGCCAGCAGCTTGCTCGGGGGTCAAAATGAGCAGTTCTTC. It translates to CASSLLGGQNEQFF.

This clonotype turned up a few times. The V gene is TRBV7-2, the J gene TRBJ2-1; 10 nucleotides match TRBD2. V lost 3 bases and J lost 4; bases outside the gene matches: 3. Germline loops: CDR1 SGHTA, CDR2 FQGNSA. The CDR3 contains 15 residues. Here the CDR3 reads CASSFRTSGYNEQFF. The CDR3 DNA follows: TGTGCCAGCAGCTTCCGGACTAGCGGTTACAATGAGCAGTTCTTC. Looking up the rest from reference TRBV7-2 and TRBJ2-1 gives the full variable domain: GAGVSQSPSNKVTEKGKDVELRCDPISGHTALYWYRQSLGQGLEFLIYFQGNSAPDKSGLPSDRFSAERTGGSVSTLTIQRTQQEDSAVYLCASSFRTSGYNEQFFGPGTRLTVL.

This clonotype was detected only a few times. The chain has TRBV6-1 and TRBJ2-3, with D uncertain. This CDR3 is built from 16 residues. Germline CDR1 and CDR2: MNHNS and SASEGT. The V end was cut by 5 bases, the J end by 0 bases, with 15 bases between. CDR3 sequence: CASSNWLATSTDTQYF. CDR3 in DNA: TGTGCCAGCAGTAACTGGCTGGCGACTAGCACAGATACGCAGTATTTT.

This clonotype occurred a few times. This sequence joins TRBV6-2 or TRBV6-3 and TRBJ2-7; D uncertain. V lost 3 bases to trimming and J lost 2 bases, with 8 bases between them. The CDR3 spans 13 residues. Looked up from germline, CDR1 is MNHEY and CDR2 is SVGEGT. The CDR3 reads CASSYHGPYEQYF. As DNA, the CDR3 is TGTGCCAGCAGTTATCACGGCCCCTACGAGCAGTACTTC.

The chain recombines TRBV7-8 with TRBJ2-1; D is unclear. CDR3 length equals 13 residues. CDR1 is SGHVS and CDR2 is FQNEAQ in the germline V gene. Trimming removed 8 bases from V and 8 bases from J, with 16 bases in between. The CDR3 DNA follows: TGTGCCAGCGGCTCCCCCAATTTGGATGAGCAGTTCTTC. Translated, it gives CASGSPNLDEQFF.

The genes are TRBV6-6 and TRBJ2-1, with D perhaps matching TRBD2 (5 bases). V dropped 2 bases and J dropped 5 bases, with 16 bases sitting between them. The germline V gene has CDR1 MNHNY and CDR2 SVGAGI (reference sequence). CDR3 length: 16 residues. In DNA, the CDR3 is TGTGCCAGCAGTTACCCCGCGGGCCAGCTAAACAATGAGCAGTTCTTC. Translated: CASSYPAGQLNNEQFF.

The CDR3 protein is CASRTGKKETQYF. As DNA, the CDR3 is TGTGCCAGTAGGACAGGGAAGAAGGAGACCCAGTACTTC. The chain uses TRBV19 and TRBJ2-5; TRBD1 matches 7 bases. The J segment lost 5 bases and the V segment lost 6 bases, leaving 6 bases of the junction unmatched. The CDR3 contains 13 residues. Germline lookup yields CDR1 LNHDA and CDR2 SQIVND (reference sequence).

This clonotype occurred a few times. This chain links TRBV7-6 with TRBJ2-5, with D unresolved. The length of the CDR3 is 16 residues. The V end lost 2 bases, the J end lost 2 bases, and 15 bases lay between the germline ends. Germline CDR1 SGHVS, CDR2 FNYEAQ. The CDR3 spells CASSLRRLQLQETQYF. The CDR3 nucleotides are TGTGCCAGCAGCTTAAGGAGACTCCAGTTACAAGAGACCCAGTACTTC. The complete variable domain, with remaining parts taken from reference TRBV7-6 and TRBJ2-5, reads GAGVSQSPRYKVTKRGQDVALRCDPISGHVSLYWYRQALGQGPEFLTYFNYEAQQDKSGLPNDRFSAERPEGSISTLTIQRTEQRDSAMYRCASSLRRLQLQETQYFGPGTRLLVL.